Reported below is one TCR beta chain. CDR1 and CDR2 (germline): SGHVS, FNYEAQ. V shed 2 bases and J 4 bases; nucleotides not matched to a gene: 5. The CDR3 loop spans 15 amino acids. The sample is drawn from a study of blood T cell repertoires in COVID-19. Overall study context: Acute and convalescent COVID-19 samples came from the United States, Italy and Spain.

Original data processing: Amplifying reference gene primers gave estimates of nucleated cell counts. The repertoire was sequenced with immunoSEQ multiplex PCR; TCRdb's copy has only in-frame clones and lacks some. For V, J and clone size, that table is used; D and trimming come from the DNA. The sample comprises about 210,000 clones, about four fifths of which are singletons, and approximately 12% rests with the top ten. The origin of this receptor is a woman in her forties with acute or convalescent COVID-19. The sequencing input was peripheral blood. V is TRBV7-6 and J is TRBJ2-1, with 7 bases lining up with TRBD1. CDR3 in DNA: TGTGCCAGCAGCTTAAGGGACAGTAGGTACAATGAGCAGTTCTTC. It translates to CASSLRDSRYNEQFF.